The text below deals with one T cell receptor beta chain. Its antigen is undetermined. These data come from a study of cytomegalovirus exposure and HLA in healthy donors. Regarding the study as a whole: A later analysis found TCR association rates differed by HLA locus, highest for DRB1 and lowest for HLA-C.

Primers for the PCR totalled 60 Vbeta and 13 Jbeta. Sequenced by immunoSEQ multiplex PCR; TCRdb stores in-frame clones only, minus some. Its table lists under 150,000 clones. The sample taken for sequencing was PBMCs. The source of this sequence is a middle-aged woman in good health and CMV-seronegative.

Here the CDR3 DNA reads TGTGCCAGCAGCGCCTCAGAACAGCGGGCTTTCTTT. This gives the protein CASSASEQRAFF. The rearrangement uses TRBV9 and TRBJ1-1, with unresolved D. Trimming stripped 3 bases from V and 11 bases from J, with 14 bases between. The CDR3 sequence is 12 residues long. Germline lookup yields CDR1 SGDLS and CDR2 YYNGEE.